This TCR beta chain was profiled in a study of cytomegalovirus exposure and HLA in healthy donors. Whole-study context: Falling in the Caucasian-associated ancestry cluster were approximately 84% of under 450 genotyped donors. Study-wide points: Trimming of TCR beta V- and J-genes showed a link, identified in a later analysis, to a missense DCLRE1C variant. Exclusion applied to some V segments, including TRBV6-2 and TRBV6-3, as they were indistinguishable.

This clone was observed once. Its antigen is as yet unknown. A junction boundary mismatches the germline segment, possibly from a read error. CDR1 is GTSNPN, CDR2 SVGIG, per germline (reference sequence). This CDR3 contains 14 residues. PCR primers comprised 60 Vbeta and 13 Jbeta primers. TCRdb keeps only in-frame clones here, not all; method: immunoSEQ multiplex PCR. Of about 120,000 clones detected, 70% to 80% appear once; the ten largest clones hold approximately 1.6%. This TCR derives from a female donor in good health and CMV-seronegative. Sequences were obtained from PBMCs. The V call is TRBV30, the J call TRBJ2-1; perhaps TRBD2 as D (5 bases). For the CDR3, the DNA is TGTGCCTGGACCCCCGTCGGAGGCTACAATGAGCAGCTCTTC. Translation: CAWTPVGGYNEQLF.